This passage covers 19 T cell receptor beta chains from one sample sequenced in a study of blood T cell repertoires in COVID-19. The table came from immunoSEQ multiplex PCR; TCRdb's copy has only in-frame clones and leaves some out. The data show more than 250,000 clones, roughly 88% seen once. Input material: peripheral blood. These receptors were taken from a woman in her fifties or sixties with acute or convalescent COVID-19.

J is TRBJ1-5 and V is TRBV30, with TRBD1 matching over 7 bases. V lost 4 bases and J lost 0; bases outside the gene matches: 15. Germline CDR1 GTSNPN, CDR2 SVGIG (reference sequence). The CDR3 consists of 18 residues. In DNA, the CDR3 is TGTGCCTGGACATCGGGGGCAGGGGGGCTCTATAGCAATCAGCCCCAGCATTTT. Amino acid sequence: CAWTSGAGGLYSNQPQHF.

The chain joins TRBV9 to TRBJ2-7; D not resolved. The CDR3 is made up of 14 amino acids. Germline CDR1 reads SGDLS; CDR2 reads YYNGEE. Between the trimmed V and J ends, which lost 0 bases and 0 bases, there was a span of 7 bases. CDR3 nucleotide sequence: TGTGCCAGCAGCGTAGGACTGCACTCCTACGAGCAGTACTTC. This encodes CASSVGLHSYEQYF.

This chain uses TRBV5-6 with TRBJ1-5; 7 bases agree with TRBD1. Germline V CDR1 and CDR2: SGHDT, YYEEEE. This CDR3 has 16 residues. J lost 7 bases, V lost 3 bases, and 13 bases had no gene match. CDR3 nucleotide sequence: TGTGCCAGCAGCTACCGCGGGAGGGGGCTACGGCAGCCCCAGCATTTT. This encodes CASSYRGRGLRQPQHF.

The chain uses TRBV4-1 and TRBJ2-7; possible D gene TRBD1, 5 bases. Between the trimmed V and J ends, which lost 5 bases and 4 bases, there was a span of 18 bases. CDR3 length: 15 amino acids. CDR1 is MGHRA and CDR2 is YSYEKL in the germline V gene. The CDR3, as DNA: TGCGCCAGCAGCTTAGCTAGGGGCCCCCTTTACGAGCAGTACTTC. Encoded protein: CASSLARGPLYEQYF.

V usage is TRBV2 and J usage is TRBJ1-6; 8 bases are shared with TRBD1. With 6 bases clipped from V and 4 bases from J, the junction kept 5 bases outside the gene matches. The length of the CDR3 is 15 residues. Per the germline V gene, CDR1 is SNHLY and CDR2 is FYNNEI. The CDR3 DNA sequence: TGTGCCAGCAGGTCAGGGGGCTTTTATAATTCACCCCTCCACTTT. It encodes CASRSGGFYNSPLHF.

This chain connects TRBV30 to TRBJ1-5; unclear D gene. The CDR3 runs 15 residues. Germline loops: CDR1 GTSNPN, CDR2 SVGIG (reference sequence). Trimming pared 0 bases from V and 7 bases from J, leaving 16 bases between. This chain's CDR3 is CAWSVRWPGFQPQHF. CDR3 DNA sequence: TGTGCCTGGAGTGTACGTTGGCCGGGTTTCCAGCCCCAGCATTTT.

The chain employs TRBV28 and TRBJ2-7; D gene uncertain. With 5 bases removed from V and 0 bases from J, the gap between germline ends came to 14 bases. Germline V gene data show CDR1 as MDHEN and CDR2 as SYDVKM. The CDR3 runs 15 residues. The CDR3 sequence: CASSRSAKSSYEQYF. In nucleotides, the CDR3 is TGTGCCAGCAGTCGGAGCGCTAAAAGCTCCTACGAGCAGTACTTC.

The chain couples TRBV18 to TRBJ1-1; D is undetermined. The CDR3 has 17 amino acids. With 1 base removed from V and 1 base from J, the gap between germline ends came to 16 bases. The V gene's germline CDR1 is KGHSH and CDR2 LQKENI. The CDR3 DNA reads as TGTGCCAGCTCACCACGGTTGTGGCCGCCTTCGAACACTGAAGCTTTCTTT. Amino acid sequence: CASSPRLWPPSNTEAFF.

This clone turned up a few times. Within the sample, other DNA sequences also encode this same CDR3. The chain links TRBV19 to TRBJ1-5; D call uncertain. Between the trimmed V and J ends, which lost 4 bases and 0 bases, there was a span of 7 bases. The germline V gene has CDR1 LNHDA and CDR2 SQIVND (reference sequence). The CDR3 extends over 14 amino acids. CDR3 protein: CASSTGNSNQPQHF. CDR3 nucleotide sequence: TGTGCCAGTAGTACAGGAAATAGCAATCAGCCCCAGCATTTT.

The chain couples TRBV7-8 to TRBJ2-7; the match to TRBD2 covers 11 bases. Germline V gene sequence: CDR1 SGHVS, CDR2 FQNEAQ. With V trimmed by 5 bases and J by 3 bases, 6 bases remained unmatched. The CDR3 has 15 residues. The chain's CDR3 is CASSTGTSGFYEQYF. The CDR3, as DNA: TGTGCCAGCAGCACCGGGACTAGCGGATTCTACGAGCAGTACTTC.

The chain is built from TRBV12-2 and TRBJ1-2; TRBD1 reflects the table's D call only, with no check against the DNA. TRBV12-2 counts as a pseudogene. The CDR3 is 13 residues long. The CDR3 DNA is TGTGCAAGTCGCTTAGACACAGCTTCTGGCTACACCTTC. This sequence encodes CASRLDTASGYTF.

The chain combines TRBV3-1 (or the pseudogene TRBV3-2) with TRBJ2-5, with TRBD2 matching 11 bases. J gave up 2 bases and V 0 bases, and 8 bases lay outside the gene matches. Germline V gives CDR1 LGHDT, CDR2 YNNKEL (reference sequence). The CDR3 contains 18 residues. The CDR3 protein is CASSQDGTSGGFQETQYF. In nucleotides, the CDR3 is TGTGCCAGCAGCCAAGATGGCACTAGCGGGGGCTTTCAAGAGACCCAGTACTTC.

The J gene is TRBJ2-3, the V gene TRBV29-1; TRBD2 matches 10 bases. Per germline, CDR1 SQVTM and CDR2 ANQGSEA. J was trimmed by 1 base and V by 5 bases; bases with no gene match: 6. CDR3 length: 15 residues. The CDR3 loop is CSVCAGTSGTDTQYF. The CDR3 region has the DNA TGCAGCGTTTGCGCCGGGACTAGCGGCACAGATACGCAGTATTTT.

CDR3 region: CATSDSPGLAESTDTQYF. The CDR3 DNA reads TGTGCCACCAGTGATAGCCCCGGACTAGCGGAAAGCACAGATACGCAGTATTTT. The chain uses TRBV24-1 and TRBJ2-3; TRBD2 matches 10 bases. The CDR3 spans 18 residues. Germline lookup yields CDR1 KGHDR and CDR2 SFDVKD. The junction had 8 bases not matched to a gene; V was cut back by 3 bases and J by 0 bases.

V is TRBV11-2 and J is TRBJ1-2; D unclear. CDR1 and CDR2 from the germline V gene are SGHAT and FQNNGV. V shed 3 bases and J shed 8 bases, with 10 bases lying between them. This CDR3 is built from 12 residues. The CDR3 spells CASSFEGYGYTF. In nucleotides, the CDR3 is TGTGCCAGCAGCTTTGAGGGTTACGGCTACACCTTC. The full variable domain, with the rest looked up from reference TRBV11-2 and TRBJ1-2, is EAGVAQSPRYKIIEKRQSVAFWCNPISGHATLYWYQQILGQGPKLLIQFQNNGVVDDSQLPKDRFSAERLKGVDSTLKIQPAKLEDSAVYLCASSFEGYGYTFGSGTRLTVV.

This chain links TRBV30 with TRBJ2-7, with D perhaps TRBD2 (5 bases). Deletions cut 2 bases from V and 6 bases from J, with 17 bases between. This CDR3 is 14 amino acids long. CDR1 is GTSNPN, CDR2 SVGIG, per germline (reference sequence). This CDR3 reads CAWSRGVGDFEQYF. The CDR3 bases are TGTGCCTGGAGTCGTGGGGTGGGAGACTTCGAGCAGTACTTC. The entire variable domain, with the rest obtained from reference TRBV30 and TRBJ2-7, is as follows: SQTIHQWPATLVQPVGSPLSLECTVEGTSNPNLYWYRQAAGRGLQLLFYSVGIGQISSEVPQNLSASRPQDRQFILSSKKLLLSDSGFYLCAWSRGVGDFEQYFGPGTRLTVT.

V and J are TRBV7-3 and TRBJ2-5, with D possibly TRBD2 on 5 matching bases. This CDR3 comprises 14 residues. Germline CDR1 is SGHTA and CDR2 is FQGTGA. Trimming removed 2 bases from V and 2 bases from J, with 9 bases in between. The CDR3 is CASSLLRGQETQYF. Written as DNA, the CDR3 is TGTGCCAGCAGCTTATTACGGGGTCAAGAGACCCAGTACTTC. The entire variable domain, with the rest obtained from reference TRBV7-3 and TRBJ2-5, is as follows: GAGVSQTPSNKVTEKGKYVELRCDPISGHTALYWYRQSLGQGPEFLIYFQGTGAADDSGLPNDRFFAVRPEGSVSTLKIQRTERGDSAVYLCASSLLRGQETQYFGPGTRLLVL.

The V call is TRBV9, the J call TRBJ1-4; D is possibly TRBD1 (6 bases). Germline V gene data show CDR1 as SGDLS and CDR2 as YYNGEE. Trimming removed 4 bases from V and 5 bases from J, with 18 bases in between. The CDR3 runs 16 residues. The CDR3 loop reads CASSPRTDQLNEKLFF. The CDR3 region has the DNA TGTGCCAGCAGCCCCCGGACAGACCAGCTCAATGAAAAACTGTTTTTT.

V and J are TRBV6-2 or TRBV6-3 and TRBJ2-7, with a weak D call TRBD1 (6 bases). V shed 5 bases and J shed 4 bases, with 18 bases lying between them. The CDR3 consists of 15 residues. Germline V gene lookup returns CDR1 MNHEY and CDR2 SVGEGT. CDR3 sequence (DNA): TGTGCCAGCAGTACGCGGACAGAGAGTTCGTACGAGCAGTACTTC. Translating it yields CASSTRTESSYEQYF.